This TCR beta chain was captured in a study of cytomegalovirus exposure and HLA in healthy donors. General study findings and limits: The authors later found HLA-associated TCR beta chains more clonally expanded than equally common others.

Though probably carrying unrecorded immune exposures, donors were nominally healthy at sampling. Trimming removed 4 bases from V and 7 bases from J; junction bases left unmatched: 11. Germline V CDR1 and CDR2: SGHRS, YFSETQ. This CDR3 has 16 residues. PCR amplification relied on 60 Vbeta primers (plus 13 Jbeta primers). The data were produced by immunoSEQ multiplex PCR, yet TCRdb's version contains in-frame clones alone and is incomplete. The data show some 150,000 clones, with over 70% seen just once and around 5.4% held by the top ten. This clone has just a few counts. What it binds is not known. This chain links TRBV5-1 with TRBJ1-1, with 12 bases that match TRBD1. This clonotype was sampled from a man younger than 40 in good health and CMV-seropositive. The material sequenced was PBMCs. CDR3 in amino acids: CASSLVGDRGQGEAFF. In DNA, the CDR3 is TGCGCCAGCAGCCTGGTGGGGGACAGGGGGCAAGGTGAAGCTTTCTTT.